Following are 26 T cell receptor beta chains from one sample sequenced in a study of beta chain features in type 1 diabetes. Antigens for these TCRs are unknown. All of the isolated RNA was reverse transcribed, so expressed TCRB transcripts were sequenced. Method: immunoSEQ multiplex PCR; TCRdb's copy keeps in-frame clones and lacks some. The table shows around 140,000 clones, with about 13% occurring only once. General study points: Among patients with Type 1 diabetes, TCRB CDR3s were moderately but significantly shorter in every one of the four CD4+ subsets.

Sequenced material: central memory CD4+ T cells from blood. All receptors come from a man aged 18 to 29 with type 1 diabetes.

CDR3 bases: TGTGCCAGTAGTCCCTTAGCTTCAGCAGAGACCCAGTACTTC. This translates into CASSPLASAETQYF. The genes are TRBV19 and TRBJ2-5, with D unresolved. Looked up from germline, CDR1 is LNHDA and CDR2 is SQIVND (reference sequence). The CDR3 contains 14 residues. Trimming removed 5 bases at V and 4 bases at J, with 14 bases between.

The V gene is TRBV6-1, the J gene TRBJ1-3; no clear D gene. Germline loops: CDR1 MNHNS, CDR2 SASEGT. The CDR3 is made up of 15 amino acids. V was cut by 6 bases and J by 0 bases, with 12 bases left in between. The CDR3, as DNA: TGTGCCAGCAGACCCGGACCGTACTCTGGAAACACCATATATTTT. Encoded protein: CASRPGPYSGNTIYF.

This clone was seen repeatedly, ten times or more. CDR3 protein: CASSRAAAMNTEAFF. As DNA, the CDR3 is TGTGCCAGCAGCCGGGCGGCAGCAATGAACACTGAAGCTTTCTTT. V and J are TRBV7-9 and TRBJ1-1; no clear D gene. Looked up from germline, CDR1 is SEHNR and CDR2 is FQNEAQ (reference sequence). The CDR3 runs 15 residues. Trimming removed 5 bases at V and 0 bases at J, with 13 bases between.

The chain combines TRBV7-9 with TRBJ2-5; D remains ambiguous. Judging by the DNA end, TRBJ2-7 fits better; the J call may be wrong. The CDR3 runs to 13 residues. From germline, CDR1 is SEHNR and CDR2 FQNEAQ (reference sequence). CDR3 sequence: CASSLIHSYEQYF. Here the CDR3 DNA reads TGTGCCAGCAGCTTAATCCATTCCTACGAGCAGTACTTC.

This clone was counted between two and nine times. This sequence joins TRBV7-9 and TRBJ2-7; TRBD1 or TRBD2 may be the D gene (6 bases each). The CDR3 contains 14 residues. The germline CDR1 and CDR2 sequences are SEHNR and FQNEAQ (reference sequence). Trimming pared 8 bases from V and 3 bases from J, leaving 17 bases between. The CDR3 reads CASGKGGPSYEQYF. Written as DNA, the CDR3 is TGTGCCAGCGGCAAAGGGGGGCCGAGCTACGAGCAGTACTTC. The whole variable domain, remainder taken from reference TRBV7-9 and TRBJ2-7, is DTGVSQNPRHKITKRGQNVTFRCDPISEHNRLYWYRQTLGQGPEFLTYFQNEAQLEKSRLLSDRFSAERPKGSFSTLEIQRTEQGDSAMYLCASGKGGPSYEQYFGPGTRLTVT.

This clone was seen many times. J is TRBJ2-7 and V is TRBV7-9; D call uncertain. The CDR3 is made up of 9 amino acids. The V gene lost 8 bases and the J gene lost 4 bases, with 3 bases spanning the gap. Germline values: CDR1 SEHNR, CDR2 FQNEAQ (reference sequence). CDR3 nucleotide sequence: TGTGCCAGCGGGTACGAGCAGTACTTC. Its protein is CASGYEQYF.

The CDR3 DNA follows: TGTGCCAGTAGCCAACTGGGGGAGCCTTACGAGCAGTACTTC. Protein sequence: CASSQLGEPYEQYF. This chain links TRBV19 with TRBJ2-7; D possibly matches TRBD1 or TRBD2 (5 bases each). Trimming stripped 6 bases from V and 4 bases from J, with 16 bases between. The CDR3 loop spans 14 amino acids. CDR1 and CDR2 (germline): LNHDA, SQIVND (reference sequence). Combining the CDR3 with reference TRBV19 and TRBJ2-7 gives the whole variable domain DGGITQSPKYLFRKEGQNVTLSCEQNLNHDAMYWYRQDPGQGLRLIYYSQIVNDFQKGDIAEGYSVSREKKESFPLTVTSAQKNPTAFYLCASSQLGEPYEQYFGPGTRLTVT.

The V and J genes are TRBV2 and TRBJ2-7, with D unresolved. Germline CDR1 reads SNHLY; CDR2 reads FYNNEI. V was clipped by 6 bases and J by 4 bases, with 7 bases between them. The CDR3 has 11 amino acids. As DNA, the CDR3 is TGTGCCAGCAGCGCCCAGTACGAGCAGTACTTC. Translated, it gives CASSAQYEQYF.

The rearrangement links TRBV30 to TRBJ2-1; 10 nucleotides align to TRBD2. The CDR3 is 14 residues long. After removal of 3 bases from V and 10 bases from J, the junction contained 9 bases not matched to a gene. From germline, CDR1 is GTSNPN and CDR2 SVGIG (reference sequence). This CDR3 is CAWRVASGGREQFF. The CDR3 bases are TGTGCCTGGAGGGTGGCTAGCGGGGGTAGAGAGCAGTTCTTC.

This clone showed up many times. The chain has TRBV7-2 and TRBJ2-7; D is uncertain. Trimming took 2 bases from V and 2 from J, leaving 10 bases between them. The CDR3 has 14 residues. CDR1 and CDR2 (germline): SGHTA, FQGNSA. In nucleotides, the CDR3 is TGTGCCAGCAGCTTATACGCGGCAGCCTACGAGCAGTACTTC. As protein: CASSLYAAAYEQYF.

This clone occurred a few times. The chain employs TRBV13 and TRBJ1-1, with a tentative D call TRBD1 (5 bases). The CDR3 runs to 14 residues. Trimming removed 6 bases at V and 5 bases at J, with 16 bases between. Germline loops: CDR1 PRHDT, CDR2 FYEKMQ (reference sequence). This chain's CDR3 is CASSTRDHGTEAFF. DNA of the CDR3: TGTGCCAGCAGTACACGGGACCATGGGACTGAAGCTTTCTTT.

The V call is TRBV7-8, the J call TRBJ2-5; the match to TRBD1 covers 7 bases. CDR3 length equals 13 residues. Germline V CDR1 and CDR2: SGHVS, FQNEAQ. The V gene end was trimmed by 6 bases and the J gene end by 4 bases; junction bases not matched to a gene: 5. Here the CDR3 reads CASSRQGRETQYF. The CDR3 bases are TGTGCCAGCAGTCGACAGGGTAGAGAGACCCAGTACTTC.

This clone has more than one count but fewer than ten. V is TRBV30 and J is TRBJ1-2, with D possibly being TRBD1 (6 bases). The V end lost 0 bases, the J end lost 7 bases, and 24 bases lay between the germline ends. This CDR3 spans 17 amino acids. The germline CDR1 and CDR2 sequences are GTSNPN and SVGIG (reference sequence). The CDR3 region is CAWSVSPTGLIGGGYTF. As DNA, the CDR3 is TGTGCCTGGAGTGTATCCCCTACAGGGTTAATTGGTGGTGGCTACACCTTC.

This clone has just a few counts. One end of the junction is discordant with germline, which a read error may explain. The chain recombines TRBV7-9 with TRBJ1-1; D is undetermined. CDR3 length: 11 residues. CDR1 is SEHNR and CDR2 is FQNEAQ in the germline V gene (reference sequence). The CDR3 sequence: CASSSPQTLTF. In DNA, the CDR3 is TGTGCCAGCAGCTCTCCTCAAACACTTACCTTT.

The chain links TRBV27 to TRBJ1-6; D not certain. There are 15 residues in the CDR3. V lost 5 bases and J 10 bases, leaving 18 bases between the germline ends. CDR1 and CDR2 (germline): MNHEY, SMNVEV (reference sequence). The CDR3 DNA reads as TGTGCCAGCAGTGTTGGTTCGCCTGGTCAGTCACCCCTCCACTTT. Its translation is CASSVGSPGQSPLHF.

This clone was counted only a few times. The gene calls are TRBV5-7 and TRBJ1-1; TRBD1 aligns across 11 bases. TRBV5-7 is an open reading frame, and its role is uncertain. The length of the CDR3 is 16 residues. The junction had 6 bases not matched to a gene; V was cut back by 0 bases and J by 5 bases. The CDR3 loop is CASSLEDRGRDTEAFF. The DNA for the CDR3 is TGTGCCAGCAGCTTGGAGGACAGGGGGCGCGATACTGAAGCTTTCTTT.

CDR3 region: CASSGPGWVNEQFF. As DNA, the CDR3 is TGTGCCAGCAGTGGCCCAGGGTGGGTAAATGAGCAGTTCTTC. The J gene is TRBJ2-1, the V gene TRBV2; TRBD1 is a possible D gene (5 bases). Trimming removed 4 bases from V and 7 bases from J, with 14 bases in between. The CDR3 runs 14 residues. Germline V gives CDR1 SNHLY, CDR2 FYNNEI. The variable domain in full, completed from reference TRBV2 and TRBJ2-1, reads EPEVTQTPSHQVTQMGQEVILRCVPISNHLYFYWYRQILGQKVEFLVSFYNNEISEKSEIFDDQFSVERPDGSNFTLKIRSTKLEDSAMYFCASSGPGWVNEQFFGPGTRLTVL.

The genes are TRBV25-1 and TRBJ2-3; the D gene is possibly TRBD1 (5 bases). V dropped 6 bases and J dropped 1 base, with 8 bases sitting between them. There are 13 residues in the CDR3. Germline CDR1 MGHDK, CDR2 SYGVNS. This chain's CDR3 is CASRGAGTDTQYF. The DNA of the CDR3 is TGTGCCAGCAGAGGGGCCGGCACAGATACGCAGTATTTT.

The V call is TRBV25-1, the J call TRBJ1-4, with 7 positions matching TRBD1. V lost 3 bases and J lost 3; bases outside the gene matches: 4. The germline V gene has CDR1 MGHDK and CDR2 SYGVNS. CDR3 size: 15 residues. The CDR3 DNA reads TGTGCCAGCAGTGACAGGGGGAAGTCTAATGAAAAACTGTTTTTT. It translates to CASSDRGKSNEKLFF.

This chain connects TRBV7-9 to TRBJ2-5; TRBD1 matches at 8 bases. This CDR3 is 16 amino acids long. Germline CDR1 and CDR2: SEHNR and FQNEAQ (reference sequence). The trim removed 5 bases at V and 5 bases at J, leaving 13 bases unmatched. The CDR3 DNA reads TGTGCCAGCAGCCTAACCCCCCAGGGGGCAGGGGAGACCCAGTACTTC. It yields the protein CASSLTPQGAGETQYF.

Ten or more counts support this clone. The V and J genes are TRBV28 and TRBJ1-5; D is unresolved. Trimming left V 3 bases short and J 7 bases short, with 7 bases between. Looked up from germline, CDR1 is MDHEN and CDR2 is SYDVKM. The CDR3 length is 12 residues. CDR3 residues: CASSFVNQPQHF. The CDR3 DNA follows: TGTGCCAGCAGTTTTGTGAACCAGCCCCAGCATTTT.

The CDR3 DNA sequence: TGTGCCTGGAGTGAAGGGGGCGGGCAGCCCCAGCATTTT. Translation gives CAWSEGGGQPQHF. The V and J genes are TRBV30 and TRBJ1-5; 7 positions match TRBD1. This CDR3 is built from 13 residues. Germline CDR1 and CDR2: GTSNPN and SVGIG (reference sequence). With V trimmed by 1 base and J by 7 bases, 4 bases remained unmatched.

This chain uses TRBV7-2 with TRBJ2-5; 7 bases are shared with TRBD1. V gave up 3 bases and J gave up 1 base; unmatched junction bases: 5. Germline-derived CDR1 and CDR2 are SGHTA and FQGNSA. This CDR3 is 15 amino acids long. CDR3 DNA: TGTGCCAGCAGCTTTTGGGGACAGATCCAAGAGACCCAGTACTTC. Translation: CASSFWGQIQETQYF.

CDR3 residues: CACDGQVRKSYNEQFF. In DNA, the CDR3 is TGTGCCTGCGACGGACAGGTGAGGAAATCCTACAATGAGCAGTTCTTC. The J gene is TRBJ2-1, the V gene TRBV30; TRBD1 aligns across 7 bases. The CDR3 loop spans 16 amino acids. With 6 bases clipped from V and 1 base from J, the junction kept 12 bases outside the gene matches. Germline CDR1 reads GTSNPN; CDR2 reads SVGIG (reference sequence).

This clone showed up just a few times. The chain is built from TRBV30 and TRBJ1-2; D gene unclear. CDR3 length: 11 residues. Germline CDR1 is GTSNPN and CDR2 is SVGIG (reference sequence). The germline V and J ends were trimmed by 2 bases and 8 bases, with 9 bases remaining between them. The CDR3 is CAWSIEGGYTF. The DNA of the CDR3 is TGTGCCTGGAGTATAGAAGGGGGCTACACCTTC.

This clone appeared a few times. The V call is TRBV5-1, the J call TRBJ2-5; a weak D match, TRBD1 (6 bases). V lost 2 bases and J 7 bases, leaving 18 bases between the germline ends. CDR1 SGHRS and CDR2 YFSETQ come from the germline V gene. There are 15 residues in the CDR3. This CDR3 is CASSLSGALEGTQYF. CDR3 bases: TGCGCCAGCAGCTTATCAGGGGCGCTTGAAGGGACCCAGTACTTC.